The text below deals with one T cell receptor beta chain. No antigen is known for it. The sample is drawn from a study of T cells in localized non-small cell lung cancer. Study results and caveats: A median about 50 of the top 100 tumor clones appeared in adjacent lung.

Per the germline V gene, CDR1 is MNHNY and CDR2 is SVGAGI (reference sequence). The CDR3 is made up of 15 amino acids. The germline V and J ends were trimmed by 6 bases and 8 bases, with 19 bases remaining between them. Method: immunoSEQ multiplex PCR; TCRdb's copy keeps in-frame clones and lacks some. The table records roughly 77,000 clones, around 89% of them present only once. This sequence was found in a woman aged 35-75 years with stage I squamous cell lung carcinoma. J is TRBJ1-4 and V is TRBV6-6, with a tentative D call TRBD1 (6 bases). Source: peripheral blood, taken before any cancer treatment. The CDR3 DNA reads as TGTGCCAGCAGACCACGGGGGGGGGCGCAAGAAAAACTGTTTTTT. Protein: CASRPRGGAQEKLFF.